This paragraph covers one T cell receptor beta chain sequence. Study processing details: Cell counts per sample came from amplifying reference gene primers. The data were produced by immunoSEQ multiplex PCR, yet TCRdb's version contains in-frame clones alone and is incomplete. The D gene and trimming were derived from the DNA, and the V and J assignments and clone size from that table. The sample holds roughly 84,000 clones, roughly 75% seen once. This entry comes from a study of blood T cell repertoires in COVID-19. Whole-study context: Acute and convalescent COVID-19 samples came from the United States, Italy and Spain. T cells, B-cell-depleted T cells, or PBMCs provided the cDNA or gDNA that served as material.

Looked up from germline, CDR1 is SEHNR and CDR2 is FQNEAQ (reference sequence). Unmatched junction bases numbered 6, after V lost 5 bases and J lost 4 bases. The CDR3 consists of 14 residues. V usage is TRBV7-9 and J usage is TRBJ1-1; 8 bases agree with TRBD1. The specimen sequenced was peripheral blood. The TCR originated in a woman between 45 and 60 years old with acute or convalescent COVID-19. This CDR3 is CASSLQGAGTEAFF. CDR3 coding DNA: TGTGCCAGCAGCCTCCAGGGGGCTGGCACTGAAGCTTTCTTT.